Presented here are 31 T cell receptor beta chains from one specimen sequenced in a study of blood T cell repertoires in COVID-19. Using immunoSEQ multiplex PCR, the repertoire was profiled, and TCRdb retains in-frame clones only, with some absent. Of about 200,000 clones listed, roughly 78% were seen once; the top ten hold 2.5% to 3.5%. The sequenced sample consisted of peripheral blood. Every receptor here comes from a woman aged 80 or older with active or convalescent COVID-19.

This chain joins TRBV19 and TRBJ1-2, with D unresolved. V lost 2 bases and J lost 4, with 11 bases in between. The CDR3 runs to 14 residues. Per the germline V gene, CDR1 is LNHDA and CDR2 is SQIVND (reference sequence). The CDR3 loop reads CASSIIGLGYGYTF. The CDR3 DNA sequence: TGTGCCAGTAGTATAATCGGACTTGGCTATGGCTACACCTTC. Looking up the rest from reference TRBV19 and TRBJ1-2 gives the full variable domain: DGGITQSPKYLFRKEGQNVTLSCEQNLNHDAMYWYRQDPGQGLRLIYYSQIVNDFQKGDIAEGYSVSREKKESFPLTVTSAQKNPTAFYLCASSIIGLGYGYTFGSGTRLTVV.

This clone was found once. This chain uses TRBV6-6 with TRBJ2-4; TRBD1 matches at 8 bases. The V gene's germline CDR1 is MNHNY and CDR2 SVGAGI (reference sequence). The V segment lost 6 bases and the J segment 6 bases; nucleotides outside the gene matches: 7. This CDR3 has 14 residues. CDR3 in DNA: TGTGCCAGCAGCTCTTCCGGACAGGGAAACATTCAGTACTTC. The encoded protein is CASSSSGQGNIQYF.

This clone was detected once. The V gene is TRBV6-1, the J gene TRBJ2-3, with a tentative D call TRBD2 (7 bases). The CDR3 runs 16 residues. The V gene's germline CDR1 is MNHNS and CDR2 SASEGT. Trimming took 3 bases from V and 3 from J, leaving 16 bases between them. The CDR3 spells CASSDPGGRKTDTQYF. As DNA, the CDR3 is TGTGCCAGCAGTGACCCCGGGGGGCGGAAAACAGATACGCAGTATTTT.

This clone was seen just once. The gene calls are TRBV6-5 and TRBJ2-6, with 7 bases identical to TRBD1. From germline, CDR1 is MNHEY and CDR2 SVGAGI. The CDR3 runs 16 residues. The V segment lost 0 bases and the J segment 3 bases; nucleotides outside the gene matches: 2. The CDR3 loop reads CASSYSGQFGANVLTF. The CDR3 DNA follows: TGTGCCAGCAGTTACTCGGGACAGTTTGGGGCCAACGTCCTGACTTTC.

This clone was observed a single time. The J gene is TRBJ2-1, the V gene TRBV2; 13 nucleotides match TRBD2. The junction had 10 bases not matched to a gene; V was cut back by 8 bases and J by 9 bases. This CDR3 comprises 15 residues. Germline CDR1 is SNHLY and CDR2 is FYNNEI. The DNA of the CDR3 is TGTGCCAGCCTACCTCCGGGACTAGCGGGGATTGAGCAGTTCTTC. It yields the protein CASLPPGLAGIEQFF.

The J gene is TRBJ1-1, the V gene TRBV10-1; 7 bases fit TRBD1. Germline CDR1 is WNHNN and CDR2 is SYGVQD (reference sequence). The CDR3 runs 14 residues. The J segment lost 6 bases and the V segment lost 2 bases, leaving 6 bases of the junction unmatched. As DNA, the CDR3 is TGCGCCAGCAGTGAGACCCCCGGGACAGCTGAAGCTTTCTTT. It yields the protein CASSETPGTAEAFF.

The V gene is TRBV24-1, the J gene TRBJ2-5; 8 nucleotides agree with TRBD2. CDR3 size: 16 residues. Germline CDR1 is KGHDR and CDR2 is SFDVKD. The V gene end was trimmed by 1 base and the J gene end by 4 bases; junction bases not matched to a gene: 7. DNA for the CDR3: TGTGCCACCAGTGATTTATTTCGGGGGGGAGGAGAGACCCAGTACTTC. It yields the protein CATSDLFRGGGETQYF.

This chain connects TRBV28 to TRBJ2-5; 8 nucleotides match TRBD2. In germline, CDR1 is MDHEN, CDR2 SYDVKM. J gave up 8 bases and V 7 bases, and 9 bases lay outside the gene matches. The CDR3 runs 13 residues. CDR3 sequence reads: CASTPGGSATQYF. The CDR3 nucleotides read TGTGCCAGCACGCCGGGGGGGAGCGCTACCCAGTACTTC.

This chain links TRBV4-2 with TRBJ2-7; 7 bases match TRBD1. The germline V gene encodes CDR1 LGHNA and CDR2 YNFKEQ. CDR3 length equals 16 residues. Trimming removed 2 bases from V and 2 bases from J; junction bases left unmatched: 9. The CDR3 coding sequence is TGTGCCAGCAGCCAACGATACAGGGGCACGACCTACGAGCAGTACTTC. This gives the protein CASSQRYRGTTYEQYF.

The CDR3 sequence is CASSLWRGQEKLFF. The CDR3 bases are TGTGCCAGCAGTTTATGGAGAGGGCAGGAAAAACTGTTTTTT. The V and J genes are TRBV27 and TRBJ1-4, with D unresolved. Germline V gene lookup returns CDR1 MNHEY and CDR2 SMNVEV (reference sequence). Trimming left V 1 base short and J 8 bases short, with 11 bases between. This CDR3 contains 14 residues. Drawing the rest from reference TRBV27 and TRBJ1-4, the complete variable domain is EAQVTQNPRYLITVTGKKLTVTCSQNMNHEYMSWYRQDPGLGLRQIYYSMNVEVTDKGDVPEGYKVSRKEKRNFPLILESPSPNQTSLYFCASSLWRGQEKLFFGSGTQLSVL.

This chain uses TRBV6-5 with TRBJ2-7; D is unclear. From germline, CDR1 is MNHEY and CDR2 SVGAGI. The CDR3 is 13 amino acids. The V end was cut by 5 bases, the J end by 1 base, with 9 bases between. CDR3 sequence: CASSTPGSYEQYF. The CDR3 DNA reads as TGTGCCAGCAGTACCCCCGGTTCCTACGAGCAGTACTTC.

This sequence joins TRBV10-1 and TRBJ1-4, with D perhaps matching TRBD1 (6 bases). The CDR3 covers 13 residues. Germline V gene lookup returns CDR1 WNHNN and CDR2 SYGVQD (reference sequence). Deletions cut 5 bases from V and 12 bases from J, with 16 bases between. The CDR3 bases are TGCGCCAGCAGTAGGACCACAGGGCCGGAACTGTTTTTT. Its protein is CASSRTTGPELFF.

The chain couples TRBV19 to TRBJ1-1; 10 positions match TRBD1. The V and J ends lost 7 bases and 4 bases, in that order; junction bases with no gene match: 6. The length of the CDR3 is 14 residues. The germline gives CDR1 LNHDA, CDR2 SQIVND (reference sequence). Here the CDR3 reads CASKWGTGATEAFF. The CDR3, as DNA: TGTGCCAGTAAATGGGGGACAGGGGCCACTGAAGCTTTCTTT. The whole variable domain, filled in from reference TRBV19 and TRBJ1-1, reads DGGITQSPKYLFRKEGQNVTLSCEQNLNHDAMYWYRQDPGQGLRLIYYSQIVNDFQKGDIAEGYSVSREKKESFPLTVTSAQKNPTAFYLCASKWGTGATEAFFGQGTRLTVV.

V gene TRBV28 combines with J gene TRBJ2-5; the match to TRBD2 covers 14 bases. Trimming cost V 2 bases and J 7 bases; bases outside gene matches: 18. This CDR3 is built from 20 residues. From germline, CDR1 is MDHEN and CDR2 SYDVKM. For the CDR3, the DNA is TGTGCCAGCAGTTTAATCGGCCTCCTGACTAGCGGGGGGGACCGGCGGACCCAGTACTTC. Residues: CASSLIGLLTSGGDRRTQYF. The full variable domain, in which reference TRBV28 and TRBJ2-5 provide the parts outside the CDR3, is DVKVTQSSRYLVKRTGEKVFLECVQDMDHENMFWYRQDPGLGLRLIYFSYDVKMKEKGDIPEGYSVSREKKERFSLILESASTNQTSMYLCASSLIGLLTSGGDRRTQYFGPGTRLLVL.

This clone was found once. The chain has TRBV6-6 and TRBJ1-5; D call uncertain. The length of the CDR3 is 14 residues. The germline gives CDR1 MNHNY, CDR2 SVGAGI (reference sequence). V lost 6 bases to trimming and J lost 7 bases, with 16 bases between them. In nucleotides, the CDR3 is TGTGCCAGCAGATTTACCGGGAACAACCAGCCCCAGCATTTT. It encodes CASRFTGNNQPQHF.

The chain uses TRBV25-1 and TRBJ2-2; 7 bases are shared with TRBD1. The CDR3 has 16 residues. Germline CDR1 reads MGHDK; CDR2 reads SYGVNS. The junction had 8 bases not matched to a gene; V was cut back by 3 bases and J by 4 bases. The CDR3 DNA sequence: TGTGCCAGCAGTGACCAAAGACAGGGATTCACCGGGGAGCTGTTTTTT. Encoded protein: CASSDQRQGFTGELFF.

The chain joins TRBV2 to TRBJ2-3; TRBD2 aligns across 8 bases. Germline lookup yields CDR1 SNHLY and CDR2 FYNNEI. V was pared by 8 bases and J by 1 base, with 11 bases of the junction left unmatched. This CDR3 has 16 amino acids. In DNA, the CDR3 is TGTGCCAGCCGGGGGGCTAGCGGGTTACGCACAGATACGCAGTATTTT. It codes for CASRGASGLRTDTQYF.

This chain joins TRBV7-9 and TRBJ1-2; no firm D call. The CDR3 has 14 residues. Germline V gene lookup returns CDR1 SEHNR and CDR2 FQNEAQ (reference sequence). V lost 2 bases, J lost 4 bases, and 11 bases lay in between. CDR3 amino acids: CASSLQVAGYGYTF. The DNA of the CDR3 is TGTGCCAGCAGCTTACAGGTGGCGGGCTATGGCTACACCTTC. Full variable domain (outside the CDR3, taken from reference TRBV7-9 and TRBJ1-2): DTGVSQNPRHKITKRGQNVTFRCDPISEHNRLYWYRQTLGQGPEFLTYFQNEAQLEKSRLLSDRFSAERPKGSFSTLEIQRTEQGDSAMYLCASSLQVAGYGYTFGSGTRLTVV.

The CDR3 DNA is TGTGCCAGCAGCTTACAACCAACTAGCGGGGTCCGCTCTGGGGCCAACGTCCTGACTTTC. Protein product: CASSLQPTSGVRSGANVLTF. J is TRBJ2-6 and V is TRBV7-3, with 10 bases matching TRBD2. The length of the CDR3 is 20 residues. CDR1 SGHTA and CDR2 FQGTGA come from the germline V gene. Trimming took 2 bases from V and 0 from J; bases not matched to a gene: 10.

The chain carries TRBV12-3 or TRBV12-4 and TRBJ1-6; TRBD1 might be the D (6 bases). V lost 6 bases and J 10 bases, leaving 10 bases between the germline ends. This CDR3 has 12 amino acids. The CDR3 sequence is CASSRGGSPLHF. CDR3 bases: TGTGCCAGCAGCCGGGGGGGCTCACCCCTCCACTTT.

This CDR3 reads CASNWGVSGNTIYF. DNA for the CDR3: TGCGCCAGCAACTGGGGGGTCTCTGGAAACACCATATATTTT. The V call is TRBV5-1, the J call TRBJ1-3; possibly TRBD1 for D (5 bases). The CDR3 totals 14 residues. V lost 6 bases and J lost 0, with 10 bases in between. Germline values: CDR1 SGHRS, CDR2 YFSETQ.

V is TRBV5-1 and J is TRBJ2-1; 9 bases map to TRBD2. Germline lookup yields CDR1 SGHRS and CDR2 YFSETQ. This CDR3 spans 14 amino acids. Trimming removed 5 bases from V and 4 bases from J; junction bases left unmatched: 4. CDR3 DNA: TGCGCCAGCAGGGCTAGCGGGGTTTACAATGAGCAGTTCTTC. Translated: CASRASGVYNEQFF.

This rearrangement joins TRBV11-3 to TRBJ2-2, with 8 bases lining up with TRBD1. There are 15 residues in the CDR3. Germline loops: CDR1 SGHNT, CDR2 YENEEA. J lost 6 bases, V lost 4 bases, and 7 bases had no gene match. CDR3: CASSSGQGGAGELFF. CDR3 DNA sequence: TGTGCCAGCAGCTCCGGACAGGGTGGCGCCGGGGAGCTGTTTTTT.

The CDR3 DNA sequence: TGTGCCACCAGCAGCGGGGACTTCAACACAGATACGCAGTATTTT. Amino acids: CATSSGDFNTDTQYF. V and J are TRBV15 and TRBJ2-3, with a tentative D call TRBD2 (6 bases). The CDR3 length is 15 residues. Looked up from germline, CDR1 is LNHNV and CDR2 is YYDKDF (reference sequence). The V gene lost 3 bases and the J gene lost 2 bases, with 12 bases spanning the gap.

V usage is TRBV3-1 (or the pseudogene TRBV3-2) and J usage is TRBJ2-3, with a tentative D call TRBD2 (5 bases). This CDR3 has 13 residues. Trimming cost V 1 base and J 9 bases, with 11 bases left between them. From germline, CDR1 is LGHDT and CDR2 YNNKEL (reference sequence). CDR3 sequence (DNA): TGTGCCAGCAGCCAAGGGACTCCTGGGACGCAGTATTTT. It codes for CASSQGTPGTQYF.

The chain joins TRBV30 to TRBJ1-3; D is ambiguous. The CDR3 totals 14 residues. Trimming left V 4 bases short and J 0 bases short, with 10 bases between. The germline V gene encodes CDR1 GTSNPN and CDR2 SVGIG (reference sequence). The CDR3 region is CAWKEVISGNTIYF. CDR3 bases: TGTGCCTGGAAAGAGGTTATCTCTGGAAACACCATATATTTT.

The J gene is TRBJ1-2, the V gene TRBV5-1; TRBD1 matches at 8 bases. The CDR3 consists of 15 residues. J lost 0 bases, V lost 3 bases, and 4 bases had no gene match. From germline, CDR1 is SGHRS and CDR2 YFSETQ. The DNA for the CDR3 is TGCGCCAGCAGCTGGGGACAGGCCGCTAACTATGGCTACACCTTC. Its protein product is CASSWGQAANYGYTF.

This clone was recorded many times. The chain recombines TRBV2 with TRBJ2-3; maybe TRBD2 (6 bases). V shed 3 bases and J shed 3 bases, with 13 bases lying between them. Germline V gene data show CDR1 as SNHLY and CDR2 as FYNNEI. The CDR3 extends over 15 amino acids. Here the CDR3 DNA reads TGTGCCAGCAGTGACCCCGGGGGTGGTACAGATACGCAGTATTTT. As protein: CASSDPGGGTDTQYF.

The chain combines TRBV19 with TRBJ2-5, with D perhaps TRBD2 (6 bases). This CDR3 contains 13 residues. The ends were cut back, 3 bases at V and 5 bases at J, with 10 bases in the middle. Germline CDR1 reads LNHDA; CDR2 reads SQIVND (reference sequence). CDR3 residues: CASSIGSGETQYF. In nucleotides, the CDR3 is TGTGCCAGTAGTATCGGGAGTGGGGAGACCCAGTACTTC. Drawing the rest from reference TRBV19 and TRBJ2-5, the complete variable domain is DGGITQSPKYLFRKEGQNVTLSCEQNLNHDAMYWYRQDPGQGLRLIYYSQIVNDFQKGDIAEGYSVSREKKESFPLTVTSAQKNPTAFYLCASSIGSGETQYFGPGTRLLVL.

CDR3 DNA sequence: TGTGCCAGCAGCTTAGGGCGGAACAATGAGCAGTTCTTC. Its protein product is CASSLGRNNEQFF. The chain joins TRBV11-2 to TRBJ2-1; D is ambiguous. The CDR3 is made up of 13 amino acids. Trimming pared 1 base from V and 5 bases from J, leaving 6 bases between. Germline V CDR1 and CDR2: SGHAT, FQNNGV. The full variable domain, with the rest looked up from reference TRBV11-2 and TRBJ2-1, is EAGVAQSPRYKIIEKRQSVAFWCNPISGHATLYWYQQILGQGPKLLIQFQNNGVVDDSQLPKDRFSAERLKGVDSTLKIQPAKLEDSAVYLCASSLGRNNEQFFGPGTRLTVL.

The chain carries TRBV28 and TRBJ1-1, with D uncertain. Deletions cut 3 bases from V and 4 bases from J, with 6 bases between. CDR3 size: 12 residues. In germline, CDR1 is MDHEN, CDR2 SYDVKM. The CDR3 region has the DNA TGTGCCAGCAGTTTCAGAGGCACTGAAGCTTTCTTT. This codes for CASSFRGTEAFF.